This T cell receptor (beta chain) was documented in a study of T cell repertoires in cytomegalovirus infection. Study-level background: Recently identified HLA-C-restricted CMV epitopes were used, and well-studied HLA-B-restricted CMV epitopes were used as well.

TCRdb re-derived calls from the reads in MiXCR, one entry per CDR3 protein. The table includes 700,000 to 850,000 distinct CDR3 sequences, 30% to 35% detected once. Comment on this clonotype: Its antigen is not known.

The input for sequencing was cultured CD8+ T cells from PBMCs, taken from culture after CMV antigen stimulation. The sequence was obtained from a human donor in good health (CMV status not recorded). Some clones in this sample may be carry-over from other donors' samples.

The DNA for the CDR3 is TGTGCCAGCAGTTTATTAGGGGGGCCTGAAGCTTTCTTT. It is translated as CASSLLGGPEAFF. The gene calls are TRBV12-3 or TRBV12-4 and TRBJ1-1, with D maybe TRBD1 (6 bases). Trimming cost V 2 bases and J 6 bases, with 10 bases left between them. The CDR3 sequence is 13 residues long.